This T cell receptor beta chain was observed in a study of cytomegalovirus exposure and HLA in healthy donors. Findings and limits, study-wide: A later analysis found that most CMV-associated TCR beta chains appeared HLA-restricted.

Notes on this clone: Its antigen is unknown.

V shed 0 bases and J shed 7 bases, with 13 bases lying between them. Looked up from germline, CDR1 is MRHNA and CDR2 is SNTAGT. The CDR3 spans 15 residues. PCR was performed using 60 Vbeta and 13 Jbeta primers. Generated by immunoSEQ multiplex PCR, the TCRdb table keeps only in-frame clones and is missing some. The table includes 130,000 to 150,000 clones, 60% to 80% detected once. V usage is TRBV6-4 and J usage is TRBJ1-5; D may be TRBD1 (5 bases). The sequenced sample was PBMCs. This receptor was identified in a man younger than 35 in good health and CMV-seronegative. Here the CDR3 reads CASSDSGARGQPQHF. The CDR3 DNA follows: TGTGCCAGCAGTGACTCAGGGGCAAGGGGACAGCCCCAGCATTTT.